The source of this T cell receptor (beta chain) is a study of beta chain features in type 1 diabetes (dated by TCRdb to between 2018 and 2020). Background for the entire study: No differences in mean age, gender distribution, total cell number or subset yield were found between patients and healthy donors. A total of around 110,000,000 sorted cells were examined across all samples, and RNA yield correlated strongly with the number of cells per subset. In the study, TCRB repertoires of sorted circulating CD4+ T cell subsets from recently diagnosed type 1 diabetes patients were compared with those of matched healthy donors. Regulatory and stem cell-like memory subsets were obtained from only 8 patients and about eight healthy donors, while naive and central memory subsets were obtained from all 30 or so donors.

The research as a whole found: At VDJ recombination sites, type 1 diabetes patients had fewer insertions and more deleted nucleotides, which implies abnormalities in thymic rearrangement. PCR may preferentially amplify shorter templates, but because patient and control samples were amplified and corrected together, any resulting skew would affect both groups equally. Naive, central memory and regulatory TCRB repertoires appeared more similar among patients than among healthy donors. A moderate but significant shortening of TCRB CDR3 length was observed in type 1 diabetes patients in all four CD4+ subsets. Sequencing cDNA rather than genomic DNA could over-represent highly expressing activated cells, although activation and CD3 levels did not differ between groups. Only small numbers of individuals were included in the HLA sub-analyses, which left unresolved whether HLA type had any influence on TCRB rearrangement.

Details on this clone: Its specific antigen is unknown. Qualities for individual bases were not recorded, and no much larger clone is one base off. Other DNA sequences within the sample encode an identical CDR3.

Each donor gave one peripheral blood draw, approximately 100 mL on average, collected into heparinised tubes. Using a panel that included CD45RO, CCR7, CD25, CD127, CD95 and CD27, naive, central memory, regulatory and stem cell-like memory CD4+ T cells were sorted on a BD FACSAria II. Purity was above 95% for every sorted population. PBMCs were separated immediately by Lymphoprep density gradient centrifugation and were stained directly, without being cultured. So that batch effects would be minimized, each experiment stained and sorted samples in pairs, pairing one healthy donor with one patient. All of the isolated RNA was reverse transcribed with the High Capacity cDNA Reverse Transcription Kit, so expressed TCRB transcripts were sequenced. Deep immunoSEQ sequencing was performed on naive, central memory and regulatory T cell samples, with an average of around 3.5 million total reads per sample. After sorted cells were lysed in RLT buffer, RNA was extracted with DNase-treated RNeasy Micro or Mini kits, with the choice depending on cell number. Each cell subset was processed separately to prevent cross-contamination, with patient and healthy donor samples processed together. TCRB sequences were amplified from cDNA with the immunoSEQ multiplex PCR, producing 87-bp fragments spanning the CDR3 region. Sequencing of the amplicons was done on the Illumina HiSeq platform. In the authors' own workflow: Synthetic template baselines were used to correct PCR bias computationally, reads within Hamming distance 2 were collapsed, and singletons that could not be merged were discarded. Reads were aligned against IMGT to assign V, D and J genes, CDR3 length and insertions or deletions at six rearrangement sites. Within each subset, clonotype counts were normalized to sorted cell number, after which true diversity and Gini coefficients were computed with the tcR R package. The overlap coefficient, calculated on TCRB nucleotide sequences, was used to quantify repertoire sharing. As a proxy for the pre-selection repertoire, out-of-frame TCRB sequences from naive cells were analyzed. TCRdb holds this immuneACCESS table with in-frame rearrangements only. Some clones are missing; in checked studies, unresolved V genes explain under half, and the rest has no known cause. V and J calls and clone size are copied from that table; D and trimming were computed from the DNA. Present in this sample are around 430,000 clones, 30% of which were seen just once. Together, the top ten hold more than 0.055% of the sample.

The V end loses 1 base and the J end loses 2 bases, and a stretch of 9 bases separates them. CDR1 is given as SGHTA and CDR2 as FQGNSA, both from the germline V gene. Including cysteine and phenylalanine, the CDR3 has 14 amino acids. Kept here is only the CDR3 DNA, which spans 42 bases and is read in frame from base 1. The TCR was taken from a man aged 18 to 35 in good health. The rearrangement joined TRBV7-2 to TRBJ2-7; the D segment is perhaps TRBD1 or TRBD2, each sharing 5 matched bases. The specimen sequenced was naive CD4+ T cells from blood. Read against the paper, the sample's cell subset or site label means: true naive CD4+ T cells. CDR3 loop: CASSLVGAAYEQYF. Read as DNA, the sequence is TGTGCCAGCAGCTTAGTCGGGGCAGCCTACGAGCAGTACTTC. Where the CDR3 stops, the reference TRBV7-2 and TRBJ2-7 genes take over; the full variable domain is GAGVSQSPSNKVTEKGKDVELRCDPISGHTALYWYRQSLGQGLEFLIYFQGNSAPDKSGLPSDRFSAERTGGSVSTLTIQRTQQEDSAVYLCASSLVGAAYEQYFGPGTRLTVT.